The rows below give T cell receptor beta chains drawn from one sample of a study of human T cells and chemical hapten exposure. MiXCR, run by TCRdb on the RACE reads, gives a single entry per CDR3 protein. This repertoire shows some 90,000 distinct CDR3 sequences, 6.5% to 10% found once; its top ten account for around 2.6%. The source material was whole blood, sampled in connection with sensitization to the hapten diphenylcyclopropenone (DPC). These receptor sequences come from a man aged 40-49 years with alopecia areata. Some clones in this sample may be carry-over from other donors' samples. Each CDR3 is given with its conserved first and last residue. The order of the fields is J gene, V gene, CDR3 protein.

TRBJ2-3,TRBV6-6,CASSYSRLADTQYF
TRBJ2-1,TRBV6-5,CASSLRGQPRVGEQFF
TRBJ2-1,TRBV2,CASRQLTGAYNEQFF
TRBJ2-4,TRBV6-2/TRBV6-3,CASSYQSGGDLNIQYF
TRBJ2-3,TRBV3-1,CASSGAASGRTDTQYF
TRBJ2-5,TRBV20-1,CSARDLLFSPGETQYF
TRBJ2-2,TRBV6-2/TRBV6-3,CATLRGGSTGELFF
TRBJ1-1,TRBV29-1,CSVGQTNTEAFF
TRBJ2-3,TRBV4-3,CASSQVTGTSIDTQYF
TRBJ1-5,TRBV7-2,CASSLWAQRDQPQHF
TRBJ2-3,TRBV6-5,CASSYRSSGSSDTQYF
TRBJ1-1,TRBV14,CASSTGQGPLLTEAFF
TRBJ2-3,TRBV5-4,CASSKSASTDTQYF
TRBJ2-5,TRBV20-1,CSAKDLAGQETQYF
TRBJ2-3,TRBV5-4,CASSLFLESDTQYF
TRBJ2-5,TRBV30,CAWSGGLAGVSETQYF